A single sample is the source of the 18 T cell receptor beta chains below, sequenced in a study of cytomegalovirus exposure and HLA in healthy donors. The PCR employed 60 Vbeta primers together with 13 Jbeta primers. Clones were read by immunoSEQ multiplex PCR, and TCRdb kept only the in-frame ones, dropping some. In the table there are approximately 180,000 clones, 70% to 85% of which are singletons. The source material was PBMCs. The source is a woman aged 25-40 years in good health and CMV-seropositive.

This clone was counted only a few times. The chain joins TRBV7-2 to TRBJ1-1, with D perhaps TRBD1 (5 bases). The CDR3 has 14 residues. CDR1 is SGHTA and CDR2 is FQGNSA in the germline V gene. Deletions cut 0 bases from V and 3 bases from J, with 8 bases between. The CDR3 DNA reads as TGTGCCAGCAGCTTAGCGGCAGGGTACACTGAAGCTTTCTTT. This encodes CASSLAAGYTEAFF.

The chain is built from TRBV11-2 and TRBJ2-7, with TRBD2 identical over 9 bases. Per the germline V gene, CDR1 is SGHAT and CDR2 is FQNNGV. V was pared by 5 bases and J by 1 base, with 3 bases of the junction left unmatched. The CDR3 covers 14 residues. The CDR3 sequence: CASSVSGGSYEQYF. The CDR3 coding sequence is TGTGCCAGCAGCGTCAGCGGGGGGTCCTACGAGCAGTACTTC.

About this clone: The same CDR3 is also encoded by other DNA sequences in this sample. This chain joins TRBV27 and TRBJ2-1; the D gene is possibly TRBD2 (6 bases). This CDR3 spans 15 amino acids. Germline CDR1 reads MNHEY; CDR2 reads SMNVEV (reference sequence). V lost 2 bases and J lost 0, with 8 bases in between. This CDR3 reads CASSLTGSSYNEQFF. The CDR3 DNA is TGTGCCAGCAGTTTAACCGGGAGCTCCTACAATGAGCAGTTCTTC.

CDR3 protein: CASSQEVGRVSAPQHF. In DNA, the CDR3 is TGCGCCAGCAGCCAAGAAGTGGGCAGAGTATCAGCGCCCCAGCATTTT. The gene calls are TRBV4-1 and TRBJ1-5; no reliable D call. The CDR3 has 16 residues. Per germline, CDR1 MGHRA and CDR2 YSYEKL. With 0 bases removed from V and 9 bases from J, the gap between germline ends came to 18 bases.

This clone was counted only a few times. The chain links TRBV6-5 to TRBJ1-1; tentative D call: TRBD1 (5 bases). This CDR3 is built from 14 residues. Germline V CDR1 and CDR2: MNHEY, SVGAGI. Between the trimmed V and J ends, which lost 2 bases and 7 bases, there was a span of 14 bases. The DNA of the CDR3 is TGTGCCAGCAGTTACGGCCCCAGGGTGAGTGAAGCTTTCTTT. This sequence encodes CASSYGPRVSEAFF.

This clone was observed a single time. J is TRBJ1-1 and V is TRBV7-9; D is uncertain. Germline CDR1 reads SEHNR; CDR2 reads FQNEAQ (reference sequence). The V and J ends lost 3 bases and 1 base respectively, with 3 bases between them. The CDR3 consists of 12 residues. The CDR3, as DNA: TGTGCCAGCAGCTTCCAGAACACTGAAGCTTTCTTT. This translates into CASSFQNTEAFF.

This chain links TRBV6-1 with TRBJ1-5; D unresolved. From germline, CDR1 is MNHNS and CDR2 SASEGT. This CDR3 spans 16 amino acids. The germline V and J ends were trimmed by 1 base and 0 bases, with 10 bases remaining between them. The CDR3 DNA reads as TGTGCCAGCAGTGAAGATTCGGGGTATAGCAATCAGCCCCAGCATTTT. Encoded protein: CASSEDSGYSNQPQHF.

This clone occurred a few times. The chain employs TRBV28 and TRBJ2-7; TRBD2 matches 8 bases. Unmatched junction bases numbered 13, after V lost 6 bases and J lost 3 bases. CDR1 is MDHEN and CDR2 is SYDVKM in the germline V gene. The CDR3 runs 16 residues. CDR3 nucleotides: TGTGCCAGCAGCCGTGCCCCGGGACTAGTGGGCTACGAGCAGTACTTC. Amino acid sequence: CASSRAPGLVGYEQYF.

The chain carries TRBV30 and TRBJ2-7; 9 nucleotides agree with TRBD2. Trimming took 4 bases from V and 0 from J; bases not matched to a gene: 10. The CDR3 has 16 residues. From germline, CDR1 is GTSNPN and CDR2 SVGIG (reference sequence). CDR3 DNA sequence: TGTGCCTGGAAGGGAGGACTAGCGCCGAGCTCCTACGAGCAGTACTTC. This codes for CAWKGGLAPSSYEQYF.

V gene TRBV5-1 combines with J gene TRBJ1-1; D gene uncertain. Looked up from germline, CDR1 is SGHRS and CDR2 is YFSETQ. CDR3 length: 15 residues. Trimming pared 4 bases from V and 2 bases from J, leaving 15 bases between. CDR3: CASSPQMGGNTEAFF. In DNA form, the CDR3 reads TGCGCCAGCAGCCCACAAATGGGAGGAAACACTGAAGCTTTCTTT.

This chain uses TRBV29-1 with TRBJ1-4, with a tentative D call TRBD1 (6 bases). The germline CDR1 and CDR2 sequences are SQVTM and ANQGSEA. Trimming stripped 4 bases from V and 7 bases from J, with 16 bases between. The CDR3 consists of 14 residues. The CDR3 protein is CSVGETGTGEKLFF. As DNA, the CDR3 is TGCAGCGTTGGGGAAACAGGGACCGGTGAAAAACTGTTTTTT.

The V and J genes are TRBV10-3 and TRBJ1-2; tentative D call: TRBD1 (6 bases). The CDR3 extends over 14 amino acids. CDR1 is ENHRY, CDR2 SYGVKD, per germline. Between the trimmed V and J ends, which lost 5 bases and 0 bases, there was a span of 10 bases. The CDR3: CAISNRDANYGYTF. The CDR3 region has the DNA TGTGCCATCAGTAACAGGGACGCTAACTATGGCTACACCTTC.

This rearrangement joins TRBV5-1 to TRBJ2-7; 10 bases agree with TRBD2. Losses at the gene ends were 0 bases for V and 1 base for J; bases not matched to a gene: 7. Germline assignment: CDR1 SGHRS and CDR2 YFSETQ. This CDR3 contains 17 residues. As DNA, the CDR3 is TGCGCCAGCAGCTTGGAGGTGTTGGGACTAGCGTCCTACGAGCAGTACTTC. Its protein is CASSLEVLGLASYEQYF.

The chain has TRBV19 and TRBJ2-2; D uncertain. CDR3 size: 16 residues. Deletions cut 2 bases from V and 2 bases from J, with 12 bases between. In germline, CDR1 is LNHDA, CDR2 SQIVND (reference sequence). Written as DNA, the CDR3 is TGTGCCAGTAGTATATTTTCCCAGGTTAACACCGGGGAGCTGTTTTTT. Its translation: CASSIFSQVNTGELFF. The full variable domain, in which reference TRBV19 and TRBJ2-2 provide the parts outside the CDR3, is DGGITQSPKYLFRKEGQNVTLSCEQNLNHDAMYWYRQDPGQGLRLIYYSQIVNDFQKGDIAEGYSVSREKKESFPLTVTSAQKNPTAFYLCASSIFSQVNTGELFFGEGSRLTVL.

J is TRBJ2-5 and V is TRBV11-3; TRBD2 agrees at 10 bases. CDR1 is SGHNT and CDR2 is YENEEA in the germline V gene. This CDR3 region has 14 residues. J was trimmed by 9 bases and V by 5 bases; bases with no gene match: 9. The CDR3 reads CASSPGTSEDAQYF. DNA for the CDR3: TGTGCCAGCAGCCCCGGGACTAGCGAAGACGCCCAGTACTTC.

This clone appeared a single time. The CDR3 region is CASSSPRLDKGYGYTF. DNA for the CDR3: TGTGCCAGCAGTTCACCCCGGCTTGACAAAGGCTATGGCTACACCTTC. The V and J genes are TRBV6-6 and TRBJ1-2; D is ambiguous. There are 16 residues in the CDR3. Trimming cost V 4 bases and J 4 bases, with 19 bases left between them. Germline values: CDR1 MNHNY, CDR2 SVGAGI (reference sequence).

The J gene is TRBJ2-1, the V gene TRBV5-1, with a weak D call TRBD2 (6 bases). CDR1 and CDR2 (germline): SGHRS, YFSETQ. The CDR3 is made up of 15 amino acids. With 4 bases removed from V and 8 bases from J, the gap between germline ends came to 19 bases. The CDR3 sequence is CASSTGLTEVHEQFF. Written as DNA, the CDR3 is TGCGCCAGCAGCACGGGACTTACCGAGGTCCATGAGCAGTTCTTC.

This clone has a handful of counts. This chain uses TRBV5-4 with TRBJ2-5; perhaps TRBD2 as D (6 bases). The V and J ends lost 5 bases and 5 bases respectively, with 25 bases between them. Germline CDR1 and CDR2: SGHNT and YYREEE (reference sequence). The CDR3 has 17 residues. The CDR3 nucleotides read TGTGCCAGCAGATCGGAGGGCCCAGCGGCGTCGGGGGAGACCCAGTACTTC. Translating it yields CASRSEGPAASGETQYF.